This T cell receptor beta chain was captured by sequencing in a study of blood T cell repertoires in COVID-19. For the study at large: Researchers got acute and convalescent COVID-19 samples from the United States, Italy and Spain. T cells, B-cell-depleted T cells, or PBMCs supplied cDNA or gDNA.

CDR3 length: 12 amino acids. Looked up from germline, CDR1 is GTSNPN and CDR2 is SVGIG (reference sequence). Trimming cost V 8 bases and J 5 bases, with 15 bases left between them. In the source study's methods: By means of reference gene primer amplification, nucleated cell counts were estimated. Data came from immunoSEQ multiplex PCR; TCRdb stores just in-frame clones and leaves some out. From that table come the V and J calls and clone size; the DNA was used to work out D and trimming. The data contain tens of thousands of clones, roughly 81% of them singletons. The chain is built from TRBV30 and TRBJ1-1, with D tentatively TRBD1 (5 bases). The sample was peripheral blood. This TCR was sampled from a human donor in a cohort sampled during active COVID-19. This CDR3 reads CAAGVRGTEAFF. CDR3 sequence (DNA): TGTGCCGCCGGTGTGCGGGGGACTGAAGCTTTCTTT. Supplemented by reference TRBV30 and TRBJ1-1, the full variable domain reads SQTIHQWPATLVQPVGSPLSLECTVEGTSNPNLYWYRQAAGRGLQLLFYSVGIGQISSEVPQNLSASRPQDRQFILSSKKLLLSDSGFYLCAAGVRGTEAFFGQGTRLTVV.